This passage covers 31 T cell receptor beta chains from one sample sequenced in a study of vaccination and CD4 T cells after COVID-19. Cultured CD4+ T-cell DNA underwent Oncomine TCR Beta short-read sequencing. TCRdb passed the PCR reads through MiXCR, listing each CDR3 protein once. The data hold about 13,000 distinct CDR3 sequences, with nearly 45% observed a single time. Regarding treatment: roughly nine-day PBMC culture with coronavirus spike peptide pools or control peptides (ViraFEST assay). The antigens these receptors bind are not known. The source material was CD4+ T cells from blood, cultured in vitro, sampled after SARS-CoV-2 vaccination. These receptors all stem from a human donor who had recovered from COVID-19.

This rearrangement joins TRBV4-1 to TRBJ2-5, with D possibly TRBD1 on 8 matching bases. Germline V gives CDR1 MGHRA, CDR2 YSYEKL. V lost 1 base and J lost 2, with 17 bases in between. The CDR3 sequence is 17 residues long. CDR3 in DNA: TGCGCCAGCAGCCAAGTCAGGGGGCGGGGGTTTCAAGAGACCCAGTACTTC. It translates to CASSQVRGRGFQETQYF.

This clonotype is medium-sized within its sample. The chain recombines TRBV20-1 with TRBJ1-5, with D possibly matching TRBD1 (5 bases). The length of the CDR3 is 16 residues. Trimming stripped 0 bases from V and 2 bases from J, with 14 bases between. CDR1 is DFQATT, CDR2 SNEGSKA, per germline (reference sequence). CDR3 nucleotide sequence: TGCAGTGCTAGAGATCTCCGGGGGATGGGCAATCAGCCCCAGCATTTT. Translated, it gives CSARDLRGMGNQPQHF.

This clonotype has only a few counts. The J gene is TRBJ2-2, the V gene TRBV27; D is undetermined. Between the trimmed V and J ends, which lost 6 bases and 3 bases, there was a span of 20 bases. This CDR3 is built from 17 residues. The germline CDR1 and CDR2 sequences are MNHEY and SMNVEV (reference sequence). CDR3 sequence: CASRQLQWQKHTGELFF. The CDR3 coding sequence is TGTGCCAGCAGACAACTTCAGTGGCAGAAGCACACCGGGGAGCTGTTTTTT.

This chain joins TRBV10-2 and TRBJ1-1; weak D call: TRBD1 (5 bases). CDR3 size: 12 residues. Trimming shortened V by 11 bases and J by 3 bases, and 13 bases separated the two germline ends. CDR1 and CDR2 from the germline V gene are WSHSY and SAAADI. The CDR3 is CASQSGDTEAFF. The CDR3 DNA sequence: TGCGCCTCCCAGTCGGGGGACACTGAAGCTTTCTTT.

CDR3 sequence: CASSRQQREADTQYF. CDR3 nucleotides: TGCGCCAGCAGCCGTCAGCAGAGGGAGGCAGATACGCAGTATTTT. This chain links TRBV5-1 with TRBJ2-3, with TRBD2 as a possible D gene (6 bases). The CDR3 consists of 15 residues. Germline assignment: CDR1 SGHRS and CDR2 YFSETQ. Trimming left V 4 bases short and J 4 bases short, with 16 bases between.

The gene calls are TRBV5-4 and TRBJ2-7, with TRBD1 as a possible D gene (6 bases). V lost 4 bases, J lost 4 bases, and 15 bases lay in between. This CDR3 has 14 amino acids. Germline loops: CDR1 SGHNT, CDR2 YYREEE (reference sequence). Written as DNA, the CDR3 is TGTGCCAGCAGCATGGGACACGGGTTTTACGAGCAGTACTTC. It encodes CASSMGHGFYEQYF.

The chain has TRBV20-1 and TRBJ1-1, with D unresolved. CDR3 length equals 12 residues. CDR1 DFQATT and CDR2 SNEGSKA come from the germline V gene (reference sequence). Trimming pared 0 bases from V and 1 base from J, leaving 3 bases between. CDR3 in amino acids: CSAREPNTEAFF. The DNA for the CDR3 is TGCAGTGCTAGAGAACCGAACACTGAAGCTTTCTTT.

CDR3 nucleotides: TGCAGCGTGGCCCGGGCCTACGAGCAGTACTTC. Protein product: CSVARAYEQYF. The rearrangement links TRBV29-1 to TRBJ2-7; D gene ambiguous. The CDR3 runs 11 residues. The V end lost 6 bases, the J end lost 2 bases, and 8 bases lay between the germline ends. CDR1 SQVTM and CDR2 ANQGSEA come from the germline V gene.

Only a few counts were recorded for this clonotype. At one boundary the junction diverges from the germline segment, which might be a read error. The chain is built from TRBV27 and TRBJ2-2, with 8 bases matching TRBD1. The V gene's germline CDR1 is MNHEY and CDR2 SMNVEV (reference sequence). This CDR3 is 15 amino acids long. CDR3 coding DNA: TGTGCCAGCAGTCCACGGACAGGGAACATCGGGGAGCTGTTTTTT. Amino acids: CASSPRTGNIGELFF.

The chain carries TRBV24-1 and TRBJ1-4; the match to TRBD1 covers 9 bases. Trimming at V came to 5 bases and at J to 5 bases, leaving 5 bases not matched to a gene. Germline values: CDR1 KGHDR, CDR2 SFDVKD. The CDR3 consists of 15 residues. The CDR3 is CATSVQGAPNEKLFF. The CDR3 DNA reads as TGTGCCACCAGTGTACAGGGGGCGCCGAATGAAAAACTGTTTTTT.

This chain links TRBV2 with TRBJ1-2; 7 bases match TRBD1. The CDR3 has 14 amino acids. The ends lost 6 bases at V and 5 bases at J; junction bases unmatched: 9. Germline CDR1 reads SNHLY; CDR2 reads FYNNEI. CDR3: CASRPQGPRYGYTF. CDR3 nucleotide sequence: TGTGCCAGCAGGCCACAGGGGCCGAGATATGGCTACACCTTC. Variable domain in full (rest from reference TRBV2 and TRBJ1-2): EPEVTQTPSHQVTQMGQEVILRCVPISNHLYFYWYRQILGQKVEFLVSFYNNEISEKSEIFDDQFSVERPDGSNFTLKIRSTKLEDSAMYFCASRPQGPRYGYTFGSGTRLTVV.

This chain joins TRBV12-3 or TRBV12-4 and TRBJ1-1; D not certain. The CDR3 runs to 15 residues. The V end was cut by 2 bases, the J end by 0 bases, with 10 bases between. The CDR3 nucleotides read TGTGCCAGCAGTTTAATGGTCAGCATGAACACTGAAGCTTTCTTT. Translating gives CASSLMVSMNTEAFF.

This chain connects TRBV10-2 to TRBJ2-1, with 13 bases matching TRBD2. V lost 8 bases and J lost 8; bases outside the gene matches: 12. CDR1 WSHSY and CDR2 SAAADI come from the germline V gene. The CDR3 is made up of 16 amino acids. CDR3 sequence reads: CASARLAGGTEYEQFF. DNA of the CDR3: TGCGCCAGCGCTAGACTAGCGGGAGGAACAGAGTATGAGCAGTTCTTC.

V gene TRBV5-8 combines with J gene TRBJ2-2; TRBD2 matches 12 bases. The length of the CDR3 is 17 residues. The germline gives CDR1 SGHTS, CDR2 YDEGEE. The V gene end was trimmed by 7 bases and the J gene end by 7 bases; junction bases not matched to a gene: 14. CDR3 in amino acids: CASLARTSGIRGGELFF. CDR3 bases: TGTGCCAGCCTGGCTCGGACTAGCGGGATCCGGGGCGGGGAGCTGTTTTTT.

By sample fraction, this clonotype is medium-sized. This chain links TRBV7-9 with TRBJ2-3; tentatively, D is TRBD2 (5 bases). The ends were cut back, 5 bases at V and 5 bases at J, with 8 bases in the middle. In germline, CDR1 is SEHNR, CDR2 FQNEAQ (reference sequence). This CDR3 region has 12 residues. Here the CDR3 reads CASSQREDTQYF. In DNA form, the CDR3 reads TGTGCCAGCAGCCAACGGGAAGATACGCAGTATTTT.

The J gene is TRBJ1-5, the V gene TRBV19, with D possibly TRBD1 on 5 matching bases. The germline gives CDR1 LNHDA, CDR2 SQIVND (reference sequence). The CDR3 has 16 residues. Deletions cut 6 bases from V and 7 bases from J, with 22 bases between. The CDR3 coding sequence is TGTGCCAGTAGCCCAGTGGGGCGAGGTTTGGGGCAGCCCCAGCATTTT. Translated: CASSPVGRGLGQPQHF.

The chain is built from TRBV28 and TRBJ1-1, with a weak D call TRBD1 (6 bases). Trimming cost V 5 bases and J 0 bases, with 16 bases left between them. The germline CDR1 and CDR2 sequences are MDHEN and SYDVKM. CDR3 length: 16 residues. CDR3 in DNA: TGTGCCAGCAGTCTAATACAGGGTAATATGAACACTGAAGCTTTCTTT. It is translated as CASSLIQGNMNTEAFF.

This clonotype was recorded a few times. CDR3 region: CAIRGQDTGELFF. CDR3 bases: TGTGCCATCAGAGGACAGGACACCGGGGAGCTGTTTTTT. This rearrangement joins TRBV10-3 to TRBJ2-2; 7 bases align to TRBD1. V shed 6 bases and J 3 bases; nucleotides not matched to a gene: 1. CDR1 and CDR2 (germline): ENHRY, SYGVKD. The CDR3 runs 13 residues.

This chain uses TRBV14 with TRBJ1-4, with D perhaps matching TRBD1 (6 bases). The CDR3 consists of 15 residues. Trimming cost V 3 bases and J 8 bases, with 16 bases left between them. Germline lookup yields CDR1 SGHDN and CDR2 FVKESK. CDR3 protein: CASSHGGGLTEKLFF. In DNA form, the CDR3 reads TGTGCCAGCAGCCACGGGGGGGGGCTGACGGAAAAACTGTTTTTT.

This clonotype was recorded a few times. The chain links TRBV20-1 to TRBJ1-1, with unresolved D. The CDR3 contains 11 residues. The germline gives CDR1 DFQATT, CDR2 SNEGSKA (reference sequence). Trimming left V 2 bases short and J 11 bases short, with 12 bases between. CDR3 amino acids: CSARREGSAFF. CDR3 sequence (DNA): TGCAGTGCTAGAAGAGAGGGATCGGCTTTCTTT.

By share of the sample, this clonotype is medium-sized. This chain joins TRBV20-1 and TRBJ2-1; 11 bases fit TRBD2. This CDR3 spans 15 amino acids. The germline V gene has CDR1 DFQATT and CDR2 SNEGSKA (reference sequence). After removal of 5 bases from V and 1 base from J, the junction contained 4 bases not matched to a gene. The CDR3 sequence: CSAQLAGVSYNEQFF. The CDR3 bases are TGCAGTGCTCAACTAGCGGGAGTATCCTACAATGAGCAGTTCTTC.

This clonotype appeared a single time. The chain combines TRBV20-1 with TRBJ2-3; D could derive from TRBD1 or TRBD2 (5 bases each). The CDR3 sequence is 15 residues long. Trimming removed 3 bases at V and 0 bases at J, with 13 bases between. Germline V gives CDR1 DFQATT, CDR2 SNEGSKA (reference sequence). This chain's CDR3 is CSARLGTSSTDTQYF. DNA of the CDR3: TGCAGTGCTAGGCTGGGGACCTCTAGCACAGATACGCAGTATTTT.

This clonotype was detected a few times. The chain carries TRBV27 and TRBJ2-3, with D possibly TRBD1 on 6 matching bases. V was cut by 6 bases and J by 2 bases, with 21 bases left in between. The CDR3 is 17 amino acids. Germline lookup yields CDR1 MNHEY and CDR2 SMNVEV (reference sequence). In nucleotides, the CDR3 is TGTGCCAGCAGACCAACCAAAAACAACAGGGACACAGATACGCAGTATTTT. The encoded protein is CASRPTKNNRDTDTQYF.

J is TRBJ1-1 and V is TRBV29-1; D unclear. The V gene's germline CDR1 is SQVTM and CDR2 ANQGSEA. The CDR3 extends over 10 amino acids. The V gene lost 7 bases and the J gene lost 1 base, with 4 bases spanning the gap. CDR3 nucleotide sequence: TGCAGCGGGAAGAACACTGAAGCTTTCTTT. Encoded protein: CSGKNTEAFF.

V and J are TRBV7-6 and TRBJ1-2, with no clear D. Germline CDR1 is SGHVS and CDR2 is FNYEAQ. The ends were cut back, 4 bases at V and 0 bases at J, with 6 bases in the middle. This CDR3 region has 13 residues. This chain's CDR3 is CASSSGPNYGYTF. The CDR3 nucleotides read TGTGCCAGCAGCTCCGGCCCTAACTATGGCTACACCTTC.

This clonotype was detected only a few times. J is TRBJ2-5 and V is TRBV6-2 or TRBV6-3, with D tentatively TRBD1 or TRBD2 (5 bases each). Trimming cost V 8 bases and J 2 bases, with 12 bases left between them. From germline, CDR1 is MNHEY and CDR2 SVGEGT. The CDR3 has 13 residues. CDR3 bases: TGTGCCAGCCACCGGGACGCTCAAGAGACCCAGTACTTC. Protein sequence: CASHRDAQETQYF.

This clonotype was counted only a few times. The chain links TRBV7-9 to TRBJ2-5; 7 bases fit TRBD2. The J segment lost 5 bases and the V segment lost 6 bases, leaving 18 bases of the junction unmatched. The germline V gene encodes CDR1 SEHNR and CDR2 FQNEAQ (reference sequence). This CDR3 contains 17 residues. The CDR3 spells CASSLGSGGPTAETQYF. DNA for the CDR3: TGTGCCAGCAGTTTGGGGTCGGGAGGCCCAACGGCGGAGACCCAGTACTTC.

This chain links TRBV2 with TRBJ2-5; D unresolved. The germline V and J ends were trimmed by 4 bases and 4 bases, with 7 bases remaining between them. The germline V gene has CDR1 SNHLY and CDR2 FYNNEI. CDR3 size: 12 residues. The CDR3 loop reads CASSAVRETQYF. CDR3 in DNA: TGTGCCAGCAGTGCGGTCCGAGAGACCCAGTACTTC.

CDR3 protein: CSARGDFPGLSETQYF. For the CDR3, the DNA is TGCAGTGCTAGGGGGGACTTCCCTGGTCTGTCGGAGACCCAGTACTTC. V gene TRBV20-1 combines with J gene TRBJ2-5, with TRBD2 as a possible D gene (6 bases). With 3 bases removed from V and 5 bases from J, the gap between germline ends came to 22 bases. The CDR3 has 16 residues. Germline V gene lookup returns CDR1 DFQATT and CDR2 SNEGSKA (reference sequence).

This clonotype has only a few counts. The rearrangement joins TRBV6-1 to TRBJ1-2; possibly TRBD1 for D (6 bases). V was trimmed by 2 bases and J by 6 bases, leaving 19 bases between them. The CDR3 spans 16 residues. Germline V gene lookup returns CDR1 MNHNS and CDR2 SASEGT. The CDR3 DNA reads TGTGCCAGCAGTGAACCGGGACACCAGAATCTGGATGGCTACACCTTC. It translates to CASSEPGHQNLDGYTF.

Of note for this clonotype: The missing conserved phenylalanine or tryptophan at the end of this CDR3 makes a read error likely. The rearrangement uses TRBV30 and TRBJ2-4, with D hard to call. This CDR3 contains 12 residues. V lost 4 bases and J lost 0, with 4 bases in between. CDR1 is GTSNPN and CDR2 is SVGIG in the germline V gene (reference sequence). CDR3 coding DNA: TGTGCCTGGACCCAAGCCAAAAACATTCAGTACTTG. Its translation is CAWTQAKNIQYL.